The 13 T cell receptor beta chains below were found in one sample sequenced in a study of T cell responses to AZD1222 COVID-19 vaccine. Using immunoSEQ multiplex PCR, the repertoire was profiled, and TCRdb retains in-frame clones only, with some absent. The repertoire holds tens of thousands of clones, with roughly 89% as singletons. This specimen consisted of peripheral blood, obtained 28 days after the second AZD1222 dose. The receptors stem from an adult who received the AZD1222 COVID-19 vaccine.

The chain combines TRBV18 with TRBJ1-3, with a possible D match to TRBD1 (5 bases). The ends were cut back, 3 bases at V and 0 bases at J, with 18 bases in the middle. CDR3 size: 18 residues. Germline V gene sequence: CDR1 KGHSH, CDR2 LQKENI. CDR3 sequence: CASSPQLGGTHSGNTIYF. The CDR3 DNA reads as TGTGCCAGCTCACCGCAACTGGGGGGTACCCACTCTGGAAACACCATATATTTT.

This sequence joins TRBV30 and TRBJ2-5; unclear D gene. This CDR3 has 12 residues. The germline V gene encodes CDR1 GTSNPN and CDR2 SVGIG (reference sequence). V was cut by 0 bases and J by 5 bases, with 7 bases left in between. The CDR3 coding sequence is TGTGCCTGGAGTGTACTGGGGGAGACCCAGTACTTC. Protein: CAWSVLGETQYF. The variable domain in full, with the rest retrieved from reference TRBV30 and TRBJ2-5, is SQTIHQWPATLVQPVGSPLSLECTVEGTSNPNLYWYRQAAGRGLQLLFYSVGIGQISSEVPQNLSASRPQDRQFILSSKKLLLSDSGFYLCAWSVLGETQYFGPGTRLLVL.

A single count supports this clone. This sequence joins TRBV7-9 and TRBJ2-7, with 7 positions matching TRBD2. The CDR3 loop spans 15 amino acids. V shed 3 bases and J 4 bases; nucleotides not matched to a gene: 9. Germline V gene sequence: CDR1 SEHNR, CDR2 FQNEAQ (reference sequence). The CDR3 loop is CASSLGAGPGYEQYF. The DNA of the CDR3 is TGTGCCAGCAGCTTGGGAGCGGGGCCAGGGTACGAGCAGTACTTC.

The rearrangement links TRBV5-6 to TRBJ2-1; 10 bases fit TRBD1. Trimming removed 4 bases from V and 2 bases from J; junction bases left unmatched: 9. The length of the CDR3 is 17 residues. Germline-derived CDR1 and CDR2 are SGHDT and YYEEEE. The CDR3 sequence is CASSSPGTGDPYNEQFF. The DNA for the CDR3 is TGTGCCAGCAGCAGTCCCGGGACAGGGGACCCCTACAATGAGCAGTTCTTC.

V is TRBV9 and J is TRBJ2-7; the match to TRBD1 covers 7 bases. CDR1 is SGDLS and CDR2 is YYNGEE in the germline V gene. The CDR3 extends over 15 amino acids. Trimming cost V 0 bases and J 3 bases; bases outside gene matches: 6. Here the CDR3 DNA reads TGTGCCAGCAGCGTAGTCGAGGGACAGATCTACGAGCAGTACGTC. It is translated as CASSVVEGQIYEQYV.

The chain carries TRBV5-6 and TRBJ2-7, with 15 bases matching TRBD2. The CDR3 is 16 amino acids. The V segment lost 0 bases and the J segment 2 bases; nucleotides outside the gene matches: 0. Germline assignment: CDR1 SGHDT and CDR2 YYEEEE. The CDR3 reads CASSLGTSGRAYEQYV. The CDR3 coding sequence is TGTGCCAGCAGCTTGGGGACTAGCGGGAGGGCCTACGAGCAGTACGTC.

The chain has TRBV14 and TRBJ2-1; D may be TRBD1 (6 bases). Germline V CDR1 and CDR2: SGHDN, FVKESK. This CDR3 comprises 16 residues. Trimming shortened V by 3 bases and J by 9 bases, and 21 bases separated the two germline ends. DNA of the CDR3: TGTGCCAGCAGCCACAAGATGGTCGCTGGGGGCGGTGAGCAGTTCTTC. Translated, it gives CASSHKMVAGGGEQFF.

The chain links TRBV6-1 to TRBJ2-3; TRBD1 might be the D (9 bases). The V gene lost 4 bases and the J gene lost 5 bases, with 28 bases spanning the gap. Germline V CDR1 and CDR2: MNHNS, SASEGT. The CDR3 extends over 19 amino acids. CDR3 sequence: CASSAVSRGGTGLLDTQYF. The DNA for the CDR3 is TGTGCCAGCAGTGCCGTCTCCCGGGGGGGGACAGGGCTCTTAGATACGCAGTATTTT.

The chain recombines TRBV5-4 with TRBJ2-3; 8 bases are a match to TRBD2. Germline CDR1 is SGHNT and CDR2 is YYREEE (reference sequence). There are 16 residues in the CDR3. The ends lost 9 bases at V and 1 base at J; junction bases unmatched: 13. The CDR3 region is CATQASKTSGTDTQYF. The CDR3 DNA reads as TGTGCCACCCAAGCCTCTAAGACTAGCGGCACAGATACGCAGTATTTT.

The V call is TRBV28, the J call TRBJ1-4; D gene unclear. The V end was cut by 6 bases, the J end by 10 bases, with 12 bases between. This CDR3 region has 12 residues. The germline CDR1 and CDR2 sequences are MDHEN and SYDVKM. CDR3 loop: CASSPRRGKLFF. The CDR3 nucleotides are TGTGCCAGCAGCCCGCGACGGGGAAAACTGTTTTTT. Filled out from reference TRBV28 and TRBJ1-4, the complete variable domain reads DVKVTQSSRYLVKRTGEKVFLECVQDMDHENMFWYRQDPGLGLRLIYFSYDVKMKEKGDIPEGYSVSREKKERFSLILESASTNQTSMYLCASSPRRGKLFFGSGTQLSVL.

J is TRBJ2-3 and V is TRBV11-2, with TRBD2 identical over 11 bases. The V gene's germline CDR1 is SGHAT and CDR2 FQNNGV. Trimming took 5 bases from V and 4 from J; bases not matched to a gene: 5. This CDR3 region has 15 residues. CDR3 amino acids: CASSLSGRASDTQYF. The DNA of the CDR3 is TGTGCCAGCAGCCTTAGCGGGAGGGCCTCAGATACGCAGTATTTT.

Only one count was recorded for this clone. This rearrangement joins TRBV5-3 to TRBJ2-1; tentative D call: TRBD1 (6 bases). TRBV5-3 is marked as an open reading frame, function uncertain. Deletions cut 0 bases from V and 5 bases from J, with 12 bases between. The CDR3 has 15 residues. The CDR3 loop is CARSLEWGPDNEQFF. The CDR3 DNA reads as TGTGCCAGAAGCTTGGAGTGGGGGCCCGACAATGAGCAGTTCTTC.

This chain links TRBV7-9 with TRBJ2-5, with D possibly called TRBD1 or TRBD2 (7 bases each). In germline, CDR1 is SEHNR, CDR2 FQNEAQ (reference sequence). The V end was cut by 6 bases, the J end by 4 bases, with 15 bases between. This CDR3 has 14 amino acids. CDR3 amino acids: CASRDDREGETQYF. The CDR3 bases are TGTGCCAGCAGGGACGACAGGGAGGGAGAGACCCAGTACTTC.